The 19 T cell receptor beta chains given below trace back to one sample, sequenced in a study of cytomegalovirus exposure and HLA in healthy donors (dated by TCRdb to about 2017). The method was the immunoSEQ multiplex PCR assay. In its TCRdb copy, this immuneACCESS table keeps in-frame sequences only and misses some clones. Where compared with another copy, unresolved V genes explain less than half of these, and the others have no known cause. The sample has about 180,000 clones on record, around 85% of them singletons. The ten largest account for roughly 15% of the sample. The sample consisted of PBMCs. All receptors derive from a man younger than 35 in good health and CMV-seropositive.

The chain has TRBV28 and TRBJ2-5; D gene ambiguous. The CDR3 has 13 residues. V was clipped by 6 bases and J by 0 bases, with 8 bases between them. Germline assignment: CDR1 MDHEN and CDR2 SYDVKM. CDR3 sequence (DNA): TGTGCCAGCAGCTCCTTTAACCAAGAGACCCAGTACTTC. Protein: CASSSFNQETQYF.

The CDR3 is CATAPDRVDTEAFF. The DNA of the CDR3 is TGCGCCACCGCGCCGGACAGGGTGGACACTGAAGCTTTCTTT. The rearrangement uses TRBV5-1 and TRBJ1-1; TRBD1 agrees at 8 bases. Germline V lookup: CDR1 SGHRS, CDR2 YFSETQ. V was pared by 9 bases and J by 3 bases, with 10 bases of the junction left unmatched. The CDR3 is made up of 14 amino acids. Combining the CDR3 with reference TRBV5-1 and TRBJ1-1 gives the whole variable domain KAGVTQTPRYLIKTRGQQVTLSCSPISGHRSVSWYQQTPGQGLQFLFEYFSETQRNKGNFPGRFSGRQFSNSRSEMNVSTLELGDSALYLCATAPDRVDTEAFFGQGTRLTVV.

The chain links TRBV29-1 to TRBJ2-5; D is unclear. There are 13 residues in the CDR3. V was cut by 8 bases and J by 2 bases, with 15 bases left in between. In germline, CDR1 is SQVTM, CDR2 ANQGSEA. The CDR3 DNA reads TGCAGCCCCACCCTCAGGCCTCAAGAGACCCAGTACTTC. This codes for CSPTLRPQETQYF.

The chain combines TRBV7-2 with TRBJ2-5, with D perhaps matching TRBD1 (7 bases). The length of the CDR3 is 16 residues. Germline loops: CDR1 SGHTA, CDR2 FQGNSA. V was trimmed by 1 base and J by 5 bases, leaving 17 bases between them. The CDR3 here is CASSLVGVTGRETQYF. As DNA, the CDR3 is TGTGCCAGCAGCTTAGTGGGGGTGACAGGGAGGGAGACCCAGTACTTC.

This chain links TRBV5-1 with TRBJ2-3; TRBD2 matches at 8 bases. V dropped 0 bases and J dropped 2; count of bases not matched to a gene: 5. This CDR3 has 16 residues. CDR1 is SGHRS and CDR2 is YFSETQ in the germline V gene. CDR3 loop: CASSLGSSGHTDTQYF. DNA for the CDR3: TGCGCCAGCAGCTTGGGATCTAGCGGGCACACAGATACGCAGTATTTT.

This chain connects TRBV5-1 to TRBJ1-2; D is possibly TRBD1 (6 bases). Germline V lookup: CDR1 SGHRS, CDR2 YFSETQ. This CDR3 comprises 16 residues. Trimming took off 2 bases at V and 0 bases at J, with 14 bases between the two ends. DNA of the CDR3: TGCGCCAGCAGCTTTAACAGGGACGCGACTAACTATGGCTACACCTTC. Translated: CASSFNRDATNYGYTF.

The V gene is TRBV6-5, the J gene TRBJ1-5; tentative D call: TRBD1 (6 bases). This CDR3 has 13 residues. CDR1 and CDR2 from the germline V gene are MNHEY and SVGAGI. Between the trimmed V and J ends, which lost 6 bases and 1 base, there was a span of 7 bases. The CDR3 sequence is CASRQGSNQPQHF. Here the CDR3 DNA reads TGTGCCAGCAGACAGGGCAGCAATCAGCCCCAGCATTTT.

This chain links TRBV5-4 with TRBJ2-7, with 7 bases matching TRBD1. The V gene end was trimmed by 4 bases and the J gene end by 3 bases; junction bases not matched to a gene: 10. Germline values: CDR1 SGHNT, CDR2 YYREEE (reference sequence). The CDR3 runs to 15 residues. The CDR3 DNA follows: TGTGCCAGCAGCAATACGCCGACAGGGAGCTACGAGCAGTACTTC. Protein: CASSNTPTGSYEQYF.

The chain uses TRBV2 and TRBJ1-6, with TRBD1 matching over 8 bases. The CDR3 length is 16 residues. Germline CDR1 reads SNHLY; CDR2 reads FYNNEI. The junction had 15 bases not matched to a gene; V was cut back by 7 bases and J by 10 bases. The CDR3: CASTRRTGYNLSPLHF. The CDR3 DNA reads as TGTGCCAGCACCCGCCGGACAGGGTATAATCTCTCACCCCTCCACTTT.

The chain carries TRBV19 and TRBJ2-5; D is possibly TRBD2 (6 bases). Germline V gene lookup returns CDR1 LNHDA and CDR2 SQIVND (reference sequence). The CDR3 totals 14 residues. V shed 7 bases and J shed 1 base, with 13 bases lying between them. Written as DNA, the CDR3 is TGTGCCAGTAAGTCCTCTAGCGCCCAAGAGACCCAGTACTTC. Protein: CASKSSSAQETQYF.

This chain links TRBV9 with TRBJ1-2, with a tentative D call TRBD1 (6 bases). Trimming took 3 bases from V and 2 from J, leaving 14 bases between them. The CDR3 totals 15 residues. Per germline, CDR1 SGDLS and CDR2 YYNGEE. The CDR3, as DNA: TGTGCCAGCAGCGAGACCCCAGGGGCGAACTATGGCTACACCTTC. Translating it yields CASSETPGANYGYTF.

The rearrangement links TRBV27 to TRBJ2-7; TRBD2 matches at 15 bases. Unmatched junction bases numbered 4, after V lost 5 bases and J lost 2 bases. The CDR3 loop spans 16 amino acids. Germline CDR1 reads MNHEY; CDR2 reads SMNVEV (reference sequence). The CDR3, as DNA: TGTGCCAGCAGTCCCTGGACTAGCGGGAGGGCCTACGAGCAGTACTTC. Its protein is CASSPWTSGRAYEQYF.

The chain links TRBV19 to TRBJ1-5; tentative D call: TRBD1 (6 bases). Germline assignment: CDR1 LNHDA and CDR2 SQIVND (reference sequence). This CDR3 is built from 16 residues. Trimming cost V 5 bases and J 7 bases, with 21 bases left between them. CDR3 region: CASSPDRRVINQPQHF. In nucleotides, the CDR3 is TGTGCCAGTAGTCCAGACAGGAGAGTAATCAACCAGCCCCAGCATTTT.

The CDR3 sequence is CASSSSGTGYTDTQYF. The CDR3 nucleotides read TGTGCCAGCAGTTCCTCCGGGACAGGGTACACAGATACGCAGTATTTT. This rearrangement joins TRBV28 to TRBJ2-3; 9 bases agree with TRBD1. The ends lost 4 bases at V and 2 bases at J; junction bases unmatched: 7. This CDR3 spans 16 amino acids. Looked up from germline, CDR1 is MDHEN and CDR2 is SYDVKM. Based on the CDR3 plus reference TRBV28 and TRBJ2-3, the full variable domain is DVKVTQSSRYLVKRTGEKVFLECVQDMDHENMFWYRQDPGLGLRLIYFSYDVKMKEKGDIPEGYSVSREKKERFSLILESASTNQTSMYLCASSSSGTGYTDTQYFGPGTRLTVL.

The chain employs TRBV5-8 and TRBJ1-2; a possible D gene is TRBD1 (5 bases). In germline, CDR1 is SGHTS, CDR2 YDEGEE. CDR3 length equals 13 residues. V was cut by 3 bases and J by 2 bases, with 8 bases left in between. CDR3 sequence reads: CASSSTVNYGYTF. CDR3 in DNA: TGTGCCAGCAGCTCGACAGTGAACTATGGCTACACCTTC.

This clone was recorded only once. V is TRBV11-2 and J is TRBJ2-2; D not resolved. Germline values: CDR1 SGHAT, CDR2 FQNNGV. Trimming left V 2 bases short and J 7 bases short, with 8 bases between. The CDR3 covers 13 residues. DNA of the CDR3: TGTGCCAGCAGCTTATCTCTAAACGGGGAGCTGTTTTTT. Translation: CASSLSLNGELFF.

The CDR3 bases are TGTGCCAGCAGGAACCCCGGGACAGAATATGGCTACACCTTC. This encodes CASRNPGTEYGYTF. The chain recombines TRBV6-5 with TRBJ1-2; 7 nucleotides line up with TRBD1. The CDR3 covers 14 residues. Germline CDR1 reads MNHEY; CDR2 reads SVGAGI. The J segment lost 5 bases and the V segment lost 6 bases, leaving 9 bases of the junction unmatched.

CDR3 bases: TGTGCCAGTAGTACGGTCCTTTCTGGGGCCAACGTCCTGACTTTC. It yields the protein CASSTVLSGANVLTF. The chain couples TRBV19 to TRBJ2-6; D is undetermined. Trimming took off 4 bases at V and 1 base at J, with 8 bases between the two ends. CDR1 LNHDA and CDR2 SQIVND come from the germline V gene (reference sequence). CDR3 size: 15 residues.

This chain uses TRBV5-4 with TRBJ2-7, with TRBD1 matching 8 bases. Germline V gene sequence: CDR1 SGHNT, CDR2 YYREEE (reference sequence). The CDR3 covers 13 residues. V lost 3 bases, J lost 5 bases, and 4 bases stayed unmatched. CDR3: CASSWTGRDEQYF. CDR3 in DNA: TGTGCCAGCAGCTGGACAGGGCGGGACGAGCAGTACTTC.